This TCR beta chain appears in the sequencing data of a study of blood T cell repertoires in COVID-19. Sequencing used immunoSEQ multiplex PCR; TCRdb keeps in-frame clones, though not all of them. The sample records some 240,000 clones, 75% to 85% being singletons. This CDR3 has 15 amino acids. V lost 0 bases and J 5 bases, leaving 11 bases between the germline ends. CDR1 LNHNV and CDR2 YYDKDF come from the germline V gene (reference sequence). This sequence was found in a woman in her 70s with COVID-19, enrolled during active disease. The V and J genes are TRBV15 and TRBJ1-3; D is unresolved. The sequencing sample was made of peripheral blood. The CDR3: CATSRDPGNRNTIYF. The CDR3, as DNA: TGTGCCACCAGCAGAGATCCCGGGAATCGAAACACCATATATTTT.